This T cell receptor (beta chain) was sequenced in a study of early T cells in non-severe SARS-CoV-2 infection. Study as a whole: Bulk RNA taken from unsorted whole blood was sequenced, leaving chains unpaired. Study-level findings and limits: Matching results from VDJdb favored anti-spike CD8 responses, leaving private and CD4 specificities undetected.

Unique molecular identifiers were attached to individual cDNA molecules. TCRdb re-called the 5' RACE reads with MiXCR, one entry per CDR3 protein. The repertoire includes over 75,000 distinct CDR3 sequences, over 10% of them detected once, and under 2.5% sits in the top ten. This clonotype was observed many times. Its antigen is unidentified. The TCR sequence derives from an adult who was a healthcare worker with PCR-confirmed SARS-CoV-2 infection or an uninfected control (not recorded which). The sample taken for sequencing was whole blood.

The CDR3 DNA sequence: TGTGCCAGCAGGATTGGGACAGGGGGTCAGCCCCAGCATTTT. It is translated as CASRIGTGGQPQHF. The chain carries TRBV2 and TRBJ1-5, with 11 bases identical to TRBD1. The CDR3 is 14 residues long. Germline CDR1 and CDR2: SNHLY and FYNNEI. The trim removed 6 bases at V and 6 bases at J, leaving 4 bases unmatched.